This T cell receptor beta chain was captured by sequencing in a study of shared clonotypes between healthy human individuals. V lost 6 bases and J lost 0, with 15 bases in between. This CDR3 contains 15 residues. CDR1 MDHEN and CDR2 SYDVKM come from the germline V gene. General study results and limits: Tissue TCR repertoires likely differ from these blood-only repertoires.

In the authors' workflow: There were no quality scores in the junction-only immunoSEQ sequences, so filtering differed. Sequencing was performed with immunoSEQ multiplex PCR; in TCRdb, only in-frame clones are kept and a portion is missing. From that table come the V and J calls and clone size; the DNA was used to work out D and trimming. The repertoire holds approximately 530,000 clones, with about 96% as singletons. Points on this clone: Its antigen is not identified.

This clonotype was obtained from a woman in her twenties or thirties in good health. The chain employs TRBV28 and TRBJ2-7; weak D call: TRBD2 (5 bases). Sequencing was carried out using naive CD4+ T cells sorted from blood. Subset defined: CD45RA+ positively selected. Here the CDR3 reads CASRRTTTPSYEQYF. CDR3 nucleotides: TGTGCCAGCAGGCGAACGACTACACCCTCCTACGAGCAGTACTTC.